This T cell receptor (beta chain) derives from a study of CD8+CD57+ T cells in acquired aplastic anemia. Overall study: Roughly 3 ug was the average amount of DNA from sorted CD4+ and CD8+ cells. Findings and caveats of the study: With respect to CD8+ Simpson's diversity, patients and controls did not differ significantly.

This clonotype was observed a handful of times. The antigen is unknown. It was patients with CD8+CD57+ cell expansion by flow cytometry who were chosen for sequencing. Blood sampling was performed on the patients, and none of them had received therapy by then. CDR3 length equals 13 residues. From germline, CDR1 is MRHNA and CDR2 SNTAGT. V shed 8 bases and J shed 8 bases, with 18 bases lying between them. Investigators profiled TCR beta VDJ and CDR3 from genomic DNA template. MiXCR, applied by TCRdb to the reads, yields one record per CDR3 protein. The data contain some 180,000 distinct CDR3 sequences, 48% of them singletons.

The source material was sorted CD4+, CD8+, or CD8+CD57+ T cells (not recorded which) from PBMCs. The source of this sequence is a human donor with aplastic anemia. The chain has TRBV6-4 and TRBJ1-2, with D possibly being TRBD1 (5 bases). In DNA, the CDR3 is TGTGCCAGCGCCAAAAAAGGGGTGTTCGGCTACACCTTC. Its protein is CASAKKGVFGYTF.